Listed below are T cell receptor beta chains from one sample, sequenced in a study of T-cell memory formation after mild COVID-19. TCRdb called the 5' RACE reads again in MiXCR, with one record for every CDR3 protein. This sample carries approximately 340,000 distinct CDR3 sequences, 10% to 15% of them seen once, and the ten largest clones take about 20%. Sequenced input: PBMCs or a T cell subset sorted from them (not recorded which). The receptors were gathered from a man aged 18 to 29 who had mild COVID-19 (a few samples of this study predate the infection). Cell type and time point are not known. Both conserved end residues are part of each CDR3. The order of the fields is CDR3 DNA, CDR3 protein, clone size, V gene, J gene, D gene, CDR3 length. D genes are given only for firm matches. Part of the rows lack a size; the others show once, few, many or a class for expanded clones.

CDR3 DNA: TGTGCCAGCAGTAAATCTCGGGACAGCACAGATACGCAGTATTTT
CDR3 protein: CASSKSRDSTDTQYF
clone size: .
V gene: TRBV6-5
J gene: TRBJ2-3
D gene: .
CDR3 length: 15

CDR3 DNA: TGTGCCAGCAGTGTAGGGACTCTAAGCTCCTACGAGCAGTACTTC
CDR3 protein: CASSVGTLSSYEQYF
clone size: .
V gene: TRBV2
J gene: TRBJ2-7
D gene: .
CDR3 length: 15

CDR3 DNA: TGCGCCAGCAGCTTGGTAGGGACCTTTTCCGAGCAGTACTTC
CDR3 protein: CASSLVGTFSEQYF
clone size: few
V gene: TRBV5-1
J gene: TRBJ2-7
D gene: .
CDR3 length: 14

CDR3 DNA: TGCGCCAGCAGCCCCAAGCTCCGGGGTTGGGAGACCCAGTACTTC
CDR3 protein: CASSPKLRGWETQYF
clone size: .
V gene: TRBV4-3
J gene: TRBJ2-5
D gene: .
CDR3 length: 15

CDR3 DNA: TGCGCCAGCAGCCAAGTGAGGGGAAGGGAGCTGTTTTTT
CDR3 protein: CASSQVRGRELFF
clone size: few
V gene: TRBV4-3
J gene: TRBJ2-2
D gene: .
CDR3 length: 13

CDR3 DNA: TGTGCCAGCAGCCCGCCAAGAGCTAACTATGGCTACACCTTC
CDR3 protein: CASSPPRANYGYTF
clone size: once
V gene: TRBV5-4
J gene: TRBJ1-2
D gene: .
CDR3 length: 14

CDR3 DNA: TGTGCCAGCAGCCCAGCGGGGCCTTACAATGAGCAGTTCTTC
CDR3 protein: CASSPAGPYNEQFF
clone size: .
V gene: TRBV7-2
J gene: TRBJ2-1
D gene: TRBD2
CDR3 length: 14

CDR3 DNA: TGTGCCAGCAGCCCTTCATCTGGGGCGGATCAGCCCCAGCATTTT
CDR3 protein: CASSPSSGADQPQHF
clone size: few
V gene: TRBV2
J gene: TRBJ1-5
D gene: .
CDR3 length: 15

CDR3 DNA: TGTGCCAGCACCCCCTCGAGGACAGCCTATAATTCACCCCTCCACTTT
CDR3 protein: CASTPSRTAYNSPLHF
clone size: .
V gene: TRBV6-6
J gene: TRBJ1-6
D gene: .
CDR3 length: 16

CDR3 DNA: TGTGCCAGCAGTATCGGGGGGGGCCACAATGAGCAGTTCTTC
CDR3 protein: CASSIGGGHNEQFF
clone size: .
V gene: TRBV12-3/TRBV12-4
J gene: TRBJ2-1
D gene: TRBD2
CDR3 length: 14

CDR3 DNA: TGTGCCAGCAGCGACCACAATGAGCAGTTCTTC
CDR3 protein: CASSDHNEQFF
clone size: few
V gene: TRBV5-6
J gene: TRBJ2-1
D gene: .
CDR3 length: 11

CDR3 DNA: TGTGCCAGCACCCGGTGGGAGAAATACACTGAAGCTTTCTTT
CDR3 protein: CASTRWEKYTEAFF
clone size: few
V gene: TRBV12-3/TRBV12-4
J gene: TRBJ1-1
D gene: .
CDR3 length: 14

CDR3 DNA: TGTGCCAGCAGCGACAGGGTCGCGGAGCTGTTTTTT
CDR3 protein: CASSDRVAELFF
clone size: few
V gene: TRBV7-2
J gene: TRBJ2-2
D gene: TRBD1
CDR3 length: 12

CDR3 DNA: TGTGCCAGCAGCTTTGGGGGCTGGTATGGCTACACCTTC
CDR3 protein: CASSFGGWYGYTF
clone size: .
V gene: TRBV7-2
J gene: TRBJ1-2
D gene: .
CDR3 length: 13

CDR3 DNA: TGCAGTGCCACAACAGGGGGCACTTATGGCTACACCTTC
CDR3 protein: CSATTGGTYGYTF
clone size: few
V gene: TRBV20-1
J gene: TRBJ1-2
D gene: TRBD1
CDR3 length: 13

CDR3 DNA: TGTGCCAGCAGTTACGAGGGGAGGGATGGCTACACCTTC
CDR3 protein: CASSYEGRDGYTF
clone size: .
V gene: TRBV6-5
J gene: TRBJ1-2
D gene: .
CDR3 length: 13

CDR3 DNA: TGCGCCAGCAGCATCGAGGTGGCGAATCAGCCCCAGCATTTT
CDR3 protein: CASSIEVANQPQHF
clone size: .
V gene: TRBV5-1
J gene: TRBJ1-5
D gene: .
CDR3 length: 14

CDR3 DNA: TGCAGCGTTGAAGATCGGGAGCGGGGGGTTGAGACCCAGTACTTC
CDR3 protein: CSVEDRERGVETQYF
clone size: many
V gene: TRBV29-1
J gene: TRBJ2-5
D gene: TRBD2
CDR3 length: 15

CDR3 DNA: TGCAGTGCTAGAGAGTCAGGGAGGGGTGAAGCTTTCTTT
CDR3 protein: CSARESGRGEAFF
clone size: .
V gene: TRBV20-1
J gene: TRBJ1-1
D gene: .
CDR3 length: 13

CDR3 DNA: TGTGCCAGCATCGGAGGGGTAGAAGCCAAAAACATTCAGTACTTC
CDR3 protein: CASIGGVEAKNIQYF
clone size: .
V gene: TRBV28
J gene: TRBJ2-4
D gene: .
CDR3 length: 15

CDR3 DNA: TGTGCCAGCAGTTACTCGAATGTCCCGGGGGGTCAGCCCCAGCATTTT
CDR3 protein: CASSYSNVPGGQPQHF
clone size: few
V gene: TRBV6-5
J gene: TRBJ1-5
D gene: .
CDR3 length: 16

CDR3 DNA: TGTGCCAGCAGCCTTCGGACTACCGACACCGGGGAGCTGTTTTTT
CDR3 protein: CASSLRTTDTGELFF
clone size: many
V gene: TRBV7-7
J gene: TRBJ2-2
D gene: .
CDR3 length: 15

CDR3 DNA: TGTGCCAGCACCTCAAGACAGCCATCTAATTCACCCCTCCACTTT
CDR3 protein: CASTSRQPSNSPLHF
clone size: few
V gene: TRBV5-6
J gene: TRBJ1-6
D gene: .
CDR3 length: 15

CDR3 DNA: TGTGCCAGTAGTATTTTTTGGCAGGGCAATCAGCCCCAGCATTTT
CDR3 protein: CASSIFWQGNQPQHF
clone size: .
V gene: TRBV19
J gene: TRBJ1-5
D gene: .
CDR3 length: 15

CDR3 DNA: TGTGCCAGCAGCTTAGTAGGGACAGGGGGAAGGTTCTTC
CDR3 protein: CASSLVGTGGRFF
clone size: .
V gene: TRBV7-2
J gene: TRBJ2-1
D gene: TRBD1
CDR3 length: 13

CDR3 DNA: TGTGCCAGCAGTGAAGTTTCGTGGCCTGAGCAGTTCTTC
CDR3 protein: CASSEVSWPEQFF
clone size: .
V gene: TRBV25-1
J gene: TRBJ2-1
D gene: .
CDR3 length: 13

CDR3 DNA: TGTGCCAGCAGCCGTATACCCGGGGCGGAAGAAAAACTGTTTTTT
CDR3 protein: CASSRIPGAEEKLFF
clone size: .
V gene: TRBV7-6
J gene: TRBJ1-4
D gene: .
CDR3 length: 15

CDR3 DNA: TGTGCCAGCAGTTACAGCTCCTATAATTCACCCCTCCACTTT
CDR3 protein: CASSYSSYNSPLHF
clone size: .
V gene: TRBV6-5
J gene: TRBJ1-6
D gene: .
CDR3 length: 14

CDR3 DNA: TGTGCCTGGAGCGGCCATCCGGGGGATACGCAGTATTTT
CDR3 protein: CAWSGHPGDTQYF
clone size: .
V gene: TRBV30
J gene: TRBJ2-3
D gene: .
CDR3 length: 13

CDR3 DNA: TGTGCCAGCAGATTTATGGACAGCAACACTGAAGCTTTCTTT
CDR3 protein: CASRFMDSNTEAFF
clone size: many
V gene: TRBV2
J gene: TRBJ1-1
D gene: .
CDR3 length: 14

CDR3 DNA: TGTGCCAGCAGCTTGACCGGGCGGGTGCACGAGCAGTACTTC
CDR3 protein: CASSLTGRVHEQYF
clone size: .
V gene: TRBV7-2
J gene: TRBJ2-7
D gene: .
CDR3 length: 14

CDR3 DNA: TGCGCCAGCAGCCAAGGGGGGACAGGGTTGTTGGCTTTCTTT
CDR3 protein: CASSQGGTGLLAFF
clone size: few
V gene: TRBV4-1
J gene: TRBJ1-1
D gene: TRBD1
CDR3 length: 14

CDR3 DNA: TGTGCCAGCAGTAACGACAGTGGGGGTTCACCCCTCCACTTT
CDR3 protein: CASSNDSGGSPLHF
clone size: few
V gene: TRBV7-2
J gene: TRBJ1-6
D gene: .
CDR3 length: 14

CDR3 DNA: TGCGCCAGCAGCCAAGAGTTCGCGGGGGGGCCAGAGACCCAGTACTTC
CDR3 protein: CASSQEFAGGPETQYF
clone size: many
V gene: TRBV4-3
J gene: TRBJ2-5
D gene: TRBD2
CDR3 length: 16

CDR3 DNA: TGTGCCATCAGTGGGGGAGTGGGAGATACGCAGTATTTT
CDR3 protein: CAISGGVGDTQYF
clone size: .
V gene: TRBV10-3
J gene: TRBJ2-3
D gene: .
CDR3 length: 13

CDR3 DNA: TGTGCCAGCAGTGAAGCCGGCTGGGACAGGGGCCCAGATACGCAGTATTTT
CDR3 protein: CASSEAGWDRGPDTQYF
clone size: .
V gene: TRBV2
J gene: TRBJ2-3
D gene: TRBD1
CDR3 length: 17

CDR3 DNA: TGCAGTGCCCCCGGGCCTGTGGAAGAGACCCAGTACTTC
CDR3 protein: CSAPGPVEETQYF
clone size: .
V gene: TRBV20-1
J gene: TRBJ2-5
D gene: .
CDR3 length: 13

CDR3 DNA: TGCGCCAGCACCCCTTGGGGGCTTACCGGGGAGCTGTTTTTT
CDR3 protein: CASTPWGLTGELFF
clone size: few
V gene: TRBV5-1
J gene: TRBJ2-2
D gene: .
CDR3 length: 14

CDR3 DNA: TGTGCCAGCAGCGTCCGCCCTCTAGCGGGGGCCGACACCGGGGAGCTGTTTTTT
CDR3 protein: CASSVRPLAGADTGELFF
clone size: few
V gene: TRBV9
J gene: TRBJ2-2
D gene: TRBD2
CDR3 length: 18

CDR3 DNA: TGTGCCAGCAGCTTAAAGATCTCGAGCGGGGGGTTTGATGAGCAGTTCTTC
CDR3 protein: CASSLKISSGGFDEQFF
clone size: .
V gene: TRBV7-2
J gene: TRBJ2-1
D gene: TRBD2
CDR3 length: 17